Listed below are T cell receptor beta chains from one sample, sequenced in a study of regulatory T cells in long-lasting Graves disease. TCRdb re-analysed the multiplex PCR reads in MiXCR, keeping a single row per CDR3 protein. The sample carries just over 600,000 distinct CDR3 sequences, under 20% recorded once. This sample also appeared in a second study, on T cells in Graves' hyperthyroidism and ophthalmopathy.

Sequenced here: peripheral blood mononuclear cells (PBMCs), sampled at new diagnosis, from a patient treated with antithyroid drugs. The receptor source for this set is a woman aged 25-40 years with Graves disease. Both conserved end residues are trimmed from each CDR3.

TRBV12-3/TRBV12-4	ASSATGNTDTQY
TRBV7-9	ASSDHTYEQY
TRBV27	ASSLRSSAYEQY
TRBV19	ASNKGRGPIYEQY
TRBV5-6	ASSVGQEETQY
TRBV5-6	AGSLGQGSFYEQY
TRBV18	ASSPTGPFTEAF
TRBV28	ASSFKGAGNTIY
TRBV25-1	ASSEFHRTPLH
TRBV28	ASSAPGQGGDSGNTIY
TRBV6-1	ASSVQVNQPQH
TRBV28	ASTGQFTYEQY
TRBV12-3/TRBV12-4	ASIRAAGLNNQPQH
TRBV2	ASIGAPDTEAF
TRBV7-3	ASSLHPPAAGNEQF
TRBV6-2/TRBV6-3	ASSGGWGTQY
TRBV6-5	ASSSMKTGAVNEKLF
TRBV18	ASSELAGAGQF
TRBV20-1	SAREGVAGWEQY
TRBV30	AWSVGKETQY
TRBV19	ASSTLAESYNEQF
TRBV10-3	AISHPSGSHNEQF
TRBV6-2/TRBV6-3	ASSYTIGRQGPSGANVLT
TRBV29-1	SVDKGLEGRMQF
TRBV7-9	ASSPTGDDPF
TRBV6-5	ASSYSQGAATGELF
TRBV24-1	ATSDGQIYNEQF
TRBV11-2	ASSLGQPYNEQF
TRBV5-1	ASLSSGSGTDTQY
TRBV12-3/TRBV12-4	ASSSDRLGEKLF
TRBV20-1	SADKGFTGELF
TRBV12-3/TRBV12-4	ASSQNIEQY
TRBV28	ASSPTGTSGYEQY
TRBV5-1	ASSSTAVGYT
TRBV24-1	ATSDSGTGYEQY
TRBV5-1	ASSESRPLAKNIQY
TRBV20-1	SDSSGNSYNEQF
TRBV27	ASSLWGNYGYT
TRBV5-1	ASSLLSGPYEQY
TRBV6-1	ASRTGRIDTQY
TRBV5-4	ASSLGQGIGDTQY
TRBV2	ASTVRGHTNTGELF
TRBV28	ASRRLEGEFNEQF
TRBV2	ASTPQRHLNNEQF
TRBV28	ASSFRGGFGNTIY
TRBV28	ASSSQGRYYGYT